This TCR beta chain emerged from a study of Graves' ophthalmopathy and Graves' hyperthyroidism. Findings of the study overall: The authors also found most expanded thyroid clonotypes above 0.001 frequency in blood. Researchers report that a 13-signature model separated ophthalmopathy from stable hyperthyroidism, posting less than 90% sensitivity and 81.08% specificity.

This CDR3 is 19 amino acids long. With V trimmed by 3 bases and J by 0 bases, 13 bases remained unmatched. To note about this clonotype: Antigen: not known.

Transcripts of RNA were the source for amplifying TCR beta CDR3 regions. An opening RT-PCR round employed HTBI primers and preceded a second-round multiplex PCR. One entry per CDR3 protein, called by TCRdb with MiXCR from the multiplex PCR reads. There are 450,000 or so distinct CDR3 sequences in the sample; under 15% occur only once, and 9.8% lies in the top ten. Someone took the PBMCs out of 10 ml of fresh peripheral blood. Material: blood. The chain recombines TRBV12-3 or TRBV12-4 with TRBJ2-7; TRBD2 matches 11 bases. The sequence was collected from a woman aged 25-40 years with Graves' ophthalmopathy. The CDR3 loop is CASSFALGTSGQSSYEQYF. DNA of the CDR3: TGTGCCAGCAGTTTCGCCCTTGGGACTAGCGGCCAGAGCTCCTACGAGCAGTACTTC.